Listed below are T cell receptor beta chains from one sample, sequenced in a study of T cell responses to AZD1222 COVID-19 vaccine. Produced via immunoSEQ multiplex PCR; TCRdb's table is partial and in-frame only. Of 150,000 to 250,000 clones in the sample, roughly 90% were seen once. This sample comprised peripheral blood, obtained 28 days after the second AZD1222 dose. Source of these receptors: an adult who received the AZD1222 COVID-19 vaccine. The CDR3 runs from the conserved cysteine through the conserved F or W. The D gene is left open where the match is weak. Clone size is stated in some rows and not others, as once, few, many or a class when expanded.

J gene	clone size	V gene	D gene	CDR3 DNA	CDR3 protein
TRBJ2-1	.	TRBV7-9	.	TGTGCCAGCAACGAAGGACTTCTCTCCTACAATGAGCAGTTCTTC	CASNEGLLSYNEQFF
TRBJ2-5	.	TRBV5-6	TRBD2	TGTGCCAGCAGCTTGGTAAAGCGGGAGGCGACGGGGACCCAGTACTTC	CASSLVKREATGTQYF
TRBJ1-2	few	TRBV2	.	TGTGCCAGCAGTGAAGACAGGACTAACTATGGCTACACCTTC	CASSEDRTNYGYTF
TRBJ2-7	.	TRBV2	TRBD1	TGTGCCAGCAGTGTTGGGACAGCTCCGATCTACGAGCAGTACTTC	CASSVGTAPIYEQYF
TRBJ2-1	few	TRBV20-1	TRBD2	TGCAGTGCTAGTTCGAGCGGGAGAAACAATGAGCAGTTCTTC	CSASSSGRNNEQFF
TRBJ2-1	.	TRBV19	.	TGTGCCAGTAGAGACGGGGGATACAATGAGCAGTTCTTC	CASRDGGYNEQFF
TRBJ1-1	.	TRBV1	.	TGCACCACCCCACAGGGACCTAACACTGAAGCTTTCTTT	CTTPQGPNTEAFF
TRBJ2-7	.	TRBV12-3/TRBV12-4	.	TGTGCCAGCAGTTCGACGGGCGAGCAGTACTTC	CASSSTGEQYF
TRBJ2-7	.	TRBV29-1	.	TGCAGCGTAACAGCCAGGGACTCCTACGAGCAGTACTTC	CSVTARDSYEQYF
TRBJ2-3	once	TRBV5-6	.	TGTGCCAGCAGCCTGGTGGGGCGAACAGATACGCAGTATTTT	CASSLVGRTDTQYF
TRBJ2-2	once	TRBV5-1	TRBD1	TGCGCCAGCAGCCCAGGACAGGTTGGGACAGAGGAGCTGTTTTTT	CASSPGQVGTEELFF
TRBJ1-5	.	TRBV2	TRBD1	TGTGCCAGCAGTAGACAGGGGGGCAATCAGCCCCAGCATTTT	CASSRQGGNQPQHF
TRBJ1-1	.	TRBV19	.	TGTGCCAGTAGTAGGGACTTGTACACTGAAGCTTTCTTT	CASSRDLYTEAFF
TRBJ2-1	.	TRBV6-1	TRBD1	TGTGCCAGCAGTGAAGGGGACAGGGATGATGAGCAGTTCTTC	CASSEGDRDDEQFF
TRBJ1-3	once	TRBV7-8	TRBD1	TGTGCCAGCAGCCCATATGGGGACAGGGGAGCTGGAAACACCATATATTTT	CASSPYGDRGAGNTIYF
TRBJ1-6	once	TRBV14	TRBD1	TGTGCCAGCAGCCAAAAGGGACAGTATTCACCCCTCCACTTT	CASSQKGQYSPLHF
TRBJ2-3	.	TRBV19	TRBD2	TGTGCCAGTAGTATTATGTATCTAGCGGGGGAAGATACGCAGTATTTT	CASSIMYLAGEDTQYF